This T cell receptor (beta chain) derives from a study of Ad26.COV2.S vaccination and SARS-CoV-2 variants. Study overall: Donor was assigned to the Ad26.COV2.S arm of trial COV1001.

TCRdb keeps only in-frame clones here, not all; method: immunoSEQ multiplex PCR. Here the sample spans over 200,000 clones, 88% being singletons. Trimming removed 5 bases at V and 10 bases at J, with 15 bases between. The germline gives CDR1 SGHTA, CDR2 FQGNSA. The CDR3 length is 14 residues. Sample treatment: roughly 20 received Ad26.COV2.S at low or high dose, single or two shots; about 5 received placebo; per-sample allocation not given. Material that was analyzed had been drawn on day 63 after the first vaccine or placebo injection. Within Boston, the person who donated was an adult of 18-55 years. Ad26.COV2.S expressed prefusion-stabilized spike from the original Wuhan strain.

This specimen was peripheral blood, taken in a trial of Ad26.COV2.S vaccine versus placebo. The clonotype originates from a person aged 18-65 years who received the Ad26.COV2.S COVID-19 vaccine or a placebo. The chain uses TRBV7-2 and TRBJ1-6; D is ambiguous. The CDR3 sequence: CASSPSPPASPLHF. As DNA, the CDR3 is TGTGCCAGCAGCCCGTCTCCGCCTGCCTCACCCCTCCACTTT. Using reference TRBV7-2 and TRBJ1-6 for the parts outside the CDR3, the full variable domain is GAGVSQSPSNKVTEKGKDVELRCDPISGHTALYWYRQSLGQGLEFLIYFQGNSAPDKSGLPSDRFSAERTGGSVSTLTIQRTQQEDSAVYLCASSPSPPASPLHFGNGTRLTVT.